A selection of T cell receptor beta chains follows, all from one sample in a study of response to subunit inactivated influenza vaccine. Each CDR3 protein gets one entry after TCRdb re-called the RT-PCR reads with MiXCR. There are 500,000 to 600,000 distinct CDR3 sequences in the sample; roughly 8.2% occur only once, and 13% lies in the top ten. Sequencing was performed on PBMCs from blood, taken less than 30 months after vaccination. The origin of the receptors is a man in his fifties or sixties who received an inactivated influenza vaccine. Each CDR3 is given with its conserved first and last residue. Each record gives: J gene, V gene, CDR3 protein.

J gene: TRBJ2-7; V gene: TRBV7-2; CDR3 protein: CASSAPGQGFYEQYF
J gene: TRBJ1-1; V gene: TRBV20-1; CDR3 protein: CSARGQGWENTEAFF
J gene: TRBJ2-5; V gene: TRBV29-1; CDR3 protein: CSVRETGDNKETQYF
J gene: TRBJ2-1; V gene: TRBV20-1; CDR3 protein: CSARGGQGAAYNEQFF
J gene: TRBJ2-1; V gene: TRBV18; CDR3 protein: CASSPGPGYEQFF
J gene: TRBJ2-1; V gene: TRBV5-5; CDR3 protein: CASSLSLYPSYNEQFF
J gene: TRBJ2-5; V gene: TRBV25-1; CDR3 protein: CASSEWETQYF
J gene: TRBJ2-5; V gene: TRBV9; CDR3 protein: CASSSARTVQETQYF
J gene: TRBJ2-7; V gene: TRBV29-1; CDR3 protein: CSVSAGAGFEQYF
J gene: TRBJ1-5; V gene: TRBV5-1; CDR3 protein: CASSKGGTENQPQHF
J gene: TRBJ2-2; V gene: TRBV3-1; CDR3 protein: CAFSLPLAGRYSNTGELFF
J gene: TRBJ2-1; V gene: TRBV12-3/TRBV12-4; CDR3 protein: CASSPPGRLLHNEQFF
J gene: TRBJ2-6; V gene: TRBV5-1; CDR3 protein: CASSRDQGPGANVLTF
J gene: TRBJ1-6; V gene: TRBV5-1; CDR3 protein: CASSEGVYNSPLHF
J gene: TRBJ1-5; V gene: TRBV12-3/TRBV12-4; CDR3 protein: CASSTESNQPQHF
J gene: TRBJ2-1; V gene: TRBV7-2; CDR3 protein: CASSLGTGQQFF
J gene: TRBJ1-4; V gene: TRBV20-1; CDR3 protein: CSAWDRGVVGEKLFF
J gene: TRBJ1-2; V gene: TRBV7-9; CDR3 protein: CASTQLTANYGYTF
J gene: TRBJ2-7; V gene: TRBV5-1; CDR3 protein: CASSLERGRAYEQYF
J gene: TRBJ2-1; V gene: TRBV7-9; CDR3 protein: CASSPRSGGLFYNEQFF
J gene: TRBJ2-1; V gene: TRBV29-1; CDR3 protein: CSVGQGAKNEQFF
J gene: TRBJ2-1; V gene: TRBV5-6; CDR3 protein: CASSGGDEQFF
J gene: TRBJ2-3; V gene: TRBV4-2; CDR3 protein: CASSQQGQGRSTDTQYF
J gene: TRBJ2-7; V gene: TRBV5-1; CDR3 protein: CASSPGQGAYEQYF
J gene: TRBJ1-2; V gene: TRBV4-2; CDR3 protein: CASSQDLGVYGYTF
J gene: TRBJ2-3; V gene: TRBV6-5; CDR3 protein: CASSYSIASSTDTQYF
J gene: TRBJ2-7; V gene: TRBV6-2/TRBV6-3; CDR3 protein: CASSSGTGNPYEQYF
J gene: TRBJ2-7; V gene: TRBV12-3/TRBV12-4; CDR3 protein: CASSLSFGNSYEQYF
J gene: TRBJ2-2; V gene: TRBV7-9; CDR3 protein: CASSWGAGELFF
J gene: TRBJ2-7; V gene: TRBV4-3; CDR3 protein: CASSQGISGGSYEQYF
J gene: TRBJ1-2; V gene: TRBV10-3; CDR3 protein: CATTNRDGSNYGYTF
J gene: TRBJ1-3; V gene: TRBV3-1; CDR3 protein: CASSPWGGSTIYF
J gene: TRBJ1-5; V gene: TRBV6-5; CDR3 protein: CASSYSISGNQPQHF
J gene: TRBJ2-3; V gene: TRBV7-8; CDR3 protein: CASSLGTLYDTQYF
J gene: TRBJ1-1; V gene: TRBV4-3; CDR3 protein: CASTQFVGGQTNTEAFF
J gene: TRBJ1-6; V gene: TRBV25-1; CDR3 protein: CASSGQNNSPLHF
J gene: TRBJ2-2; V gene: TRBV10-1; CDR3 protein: CASSEGRNTGELFF
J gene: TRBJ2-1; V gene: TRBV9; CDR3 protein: CASSVAGDSSYNEQFF
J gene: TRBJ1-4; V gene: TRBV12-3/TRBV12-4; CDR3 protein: CASSSRTEKLFF
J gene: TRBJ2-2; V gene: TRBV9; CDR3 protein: CASRLGWSTGELFF